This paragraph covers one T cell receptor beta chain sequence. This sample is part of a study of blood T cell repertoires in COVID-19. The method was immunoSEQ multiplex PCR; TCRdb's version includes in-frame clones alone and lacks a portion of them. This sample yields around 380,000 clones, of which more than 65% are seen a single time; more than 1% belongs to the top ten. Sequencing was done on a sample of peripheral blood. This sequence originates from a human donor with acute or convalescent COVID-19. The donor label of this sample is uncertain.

DNA of the CDR3: TGCGCCAGCAGCTTGGGGTCAGGGTTGTTTGGCTACACCTTC. Translated: CASSLGSGLFGYTF. The gene calls are TRBV5-1 and TRBJ1-2, with D possibly matching TRBD1 (5 bases). With 0 bases removed from V and 7 bases from J, the gap between germline ends came to 13 bases. The CDR3 runs 14 residues. CDR1 SGHRS and CDR2 YFSETQ come from the germline V gene.